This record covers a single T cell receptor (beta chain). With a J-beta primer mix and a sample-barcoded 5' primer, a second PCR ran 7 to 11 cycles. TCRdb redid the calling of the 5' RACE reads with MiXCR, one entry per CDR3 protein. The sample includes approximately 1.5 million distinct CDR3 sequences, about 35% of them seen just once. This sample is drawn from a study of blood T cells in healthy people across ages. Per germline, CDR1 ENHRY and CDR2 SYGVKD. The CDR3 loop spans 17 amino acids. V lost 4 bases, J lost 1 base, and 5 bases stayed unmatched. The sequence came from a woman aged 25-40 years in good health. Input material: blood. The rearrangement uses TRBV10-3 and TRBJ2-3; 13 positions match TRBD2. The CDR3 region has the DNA TGTGCCATCAGTGCACGACTAGCGGGGGGTGGCACAGATACGCAGTATTTT. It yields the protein CAISARLAGGGTDTQYF.